This T cell receptor (beta chain) was obtained from a study of T cells in Graves' hyperthyroidism and ophthalmopathy. This CDR3 contains 15 residues. Trimming removed 5 bases from V and 2 bases from J, with 15 bases in between. Germline CDR1 and CDR2: MNHNS and SASEGT. Amplification yielded TCR beta CDR3 regions, with RNA transcripts as the source. The HTBI primer set was used in a first-round RT-PCR of the TCR CDR3. TCRdb processed the multiplex PCR reads anew with MiXCR; each CDR3 protein has one entry. Of 450,000 to 650,000 distinct CDR3 sequences listed, 17% are singletons. Points from the study as a whole: The model predicted ophthalmopathy a median around six months before onset. The authors' 13 V-J model separated ophthalmopathy from stable hyperthyroidism.

This clonotype was observed a few times. Its antigen is not identified. Ophthalmopathy cases scored 3 or more on the Clinical Activity Score and 4 or more on NOSPECS grade, with duration below 3 months. Source material: blood. The J gene is TRBJ1-2, the V gene TRBV6-1, with D possibly TRBD1 on 6 matching bases. The TCR sequence derives from a woman in her late teens or twenties with Graves' ophthalmopathy. This chain's CDR3 is CASSPYREHNYGYTF. CDR3 nucleotide sequence: TGTGCCAGCAGTCCATACAGGGAGCACAACTATGGCTACACCTTC.